One sample yielded the 12 T cell receptor beta chains listed below, sequenced in a study of cytomegalovirus exposure and HLA in healthy donors. Primers included in the PCR were 60 Vbeta and 13 Jbeta primers. Assay used: immunoSEQ multiplex PCR; TCRdb lists only in-frame clones, some missing. The data contain 150,000 to 200,000 clones, roughly 80% of them singletons. The source material was PBMCs. The receptors originated from a male donor in good health and CMV-seropositive.

The chain recombines TRBV5-1 with TRBJ2-1; 12 positions match TRBD2. V shed 0 bases and J 4 bases; nucleotides not matched to a gene: 2. Germline V gene data show CDR1 as SGHRS and CDR2 as YFSETQ. This CDR3 region has 16 residues. DNA of the CDR3: TGCGCCAGCAGCTTGGGCCTAGCGGGGGGGTACAATGAGCAGTTCTTC. This translates into CASSLGLAGGYNEQFF.

The chain couples TRBV30 to TRBJ1-2; D remains ambiguous. The V gene lost 0 bases and the J gene lost 4 bases, with 18 bases spanning the gap. CDR1 and CDR2 (germline): GTSNPN, SVGIG (reference sequence). The CDR3 has 16 amino acids. The CDR3 is CAWSVRAWIRGYGYTF. The CDR3 DNA follows: TGTGCCTGGAGTGTAAGGGCTTGGATCCGGGGCTATGGCTACACCTTC.

The chain combines TRBV14 with TRBJ1-2; perhaps TRBD1 as D (5 bases). Germline V gene data show CDR1 as SGHDN and CDR2 as FVKESK. This CDR3 is 18 amino acids long. V was cut by 1 base and J by 5 bases, with 23 bases left in between. The CDR3 loop reads CASSQGGGAGRLGYGYTF. CDR3 nucleotides: TGTGCCAGCAGCCAAGGCGGCGGGGCCGGGCGGCTAGGTTATGGCTACACCTTC. The variable domain in full, with the rest retrieved from reference TRBV14 and TRBJ1-2, is EAGVTQFPSHSVIEKGQTVTLRCDPISGHDNLYWYRRVMGKEIKFLLHFVKESKQDESGMPNNRFLAERTGGTYSTLKVQPAELEDSGVYFCASSQGGGAGRLGYGYTFGSGTRLTVV.

The chain couples TRBV12-2 to TRBJ2-7; the table's TRBD2 call for D was not verified on the DNA. TRBV12-2 is a known pseudogene. The CDR3 length is 15 residues. CDR3 coding DNA: TGTGCAAGTCGCTTTCCCCAGGTTGGAGGATACGAGCAGTACTTC. It yields the protein CASRFPQVGGYEQYF.

As DNA, the CDR3 is TGCGCCAGCAGAGCCGGGACTCCTTATGGCTACACCTTC. Amino acid sequence: CASRAGTPYGYTF. The rearrangement links TRBV5-1 to TRBJ1-2; perhaps TRBD1 as D (5 bases). V shed 5 bases and J shed 5 bases, with 13 bases lying between them. Germline CDR1 reads SGHRS; CDR2 reads YFSETQ. This CDR3 is built from 13 residues.

Concerning this clone: Other DNA sequences in the same sample also yield this CDR3. The V gene is TRBV7-6, the J gene TRBJ1-1, with a possible D match to TRBD1 (5 bases). The CDR3 has 14 amino acids. The germline CDR1 and CDR2 sequences are SGHVS and FNYEAQ. V lost 1 base and J 3 bases, leaving 9 bases between the germline ends. The CDR3 DNA reads TGTGCCAGCAGCTTAGTGACGGGGGACACTGAAGCTTTCTTT. The encoded protein is CASSLVTGDTEAFF.

A few counts support this clone. The chain recombines TRBV6-5 with TRBJ2-3; D may be TRBD1 (5 bases). This CDR3 has 12 amino acids. With 6 bases removed from V and 7 bases from J, the gap between germline ends came to 11 bases. In germline, CDR1 is MNHEY, CDR2 SVGAGI. CDR3 loop: CASRAGHNTQYF. The CDR3 DNA sequence: TGTGCCAGCAGGGCAGGGCATAATACGCAGTATTTT.

J is TRBJ1-1 and V is TRBV5-1; D might be TRBD1 (6 bases). The germline V and J ends were trimmed by 3 bases and 3 bases, with 18 bases remaining between them. This CDR3 spans 16 amino acids. The V gene's germline CDR1 is SGHRS and CDR2 YFSETQ. CDR3 sequence: CASSSGHFIRDTEAFF. CDR3 DNA: TGCGCCAGCAGCTCGGGACACTTTATCCGGGACACTGAAGCTTTCTTT.

The chain is built from TRBV13 and TRBJ2-2; no clear D. Germline V gene lookup returns CDR1 PRHDT and CDR2 FYEKMQ (reference sequence). V was clipped by 0 bases and J by 0 bases, with 8 bases between them. This CDR3 contains 16 residues. Here the CDR3 reads CASSLGWRTNTGELFF. The CDR3 bases are TGTGCCAGCAGCTTAGGTTGGCGGACGAACACCGGGGAGCTGTTTTTT.

The genes are TRBV18 and TRBJ2-7; 16 positions agree with TRBD2. Germline assignment: CDR1 KGHSH and CDR2 LQKENI. CDR3 length: 15 amino acids. V lost 5 bases and J lost 5; bases outside the gene matches: 3. CDR3 nucleotide sequence: TGTGCCAGCTCAGCGGGACTAGCGGGAGGGAACGAGCAGTACTTC. Translation: CASSAGLAGGNEQYF.

The V call is TRBV30, the J call TRBJ2-7; TRBD1 might be the D (5 bases). The length of the CDR3 is 12 residues. Trimming stripped 2 bases from V and 6 bases from J, with 11 bases between. The germline V gene has CDR1 GTSNPN and CDR2 SVGIG (reference sequence). The CDR3 sequence is CAWSRQGSEQYF. The CDR3 DNA sequence: TGTGCCTGGAGTAGGCAGGGTAGCGAGCAGTACTTC.

This clone was seen a few times. The CDR3 DNA reads TGTGCCAGCATCACGGGAGGTAGGGGAGCTGAAGCTTTCTTT. It specifies CASITGGRGAEAFF. This sequence joins TRBV28 and TRBJ1-1, with a tentative D call TRBD1 (5 bases). The CDR3 has 14 amino acids. Germline CDR1 reads MDHEN; CDR2 reads SYDVKM. V shed 7 bases and J shed 6 bases, with 18 bases lying between them.